The 2 T cell receptor beta chains given below trace back to one sample, sequenced in a study of blood T cell repertoires in COVID-19. TCRdb's copy holds only in-frame clones and misses some; the assay was immunoSEQ multiplex PCR. The table records some 150,000 clones, 84% of them present only once. Sequencing input: peripheral blood. All receptors come from a human donor in a cohort sampled during active COVID-19.

The rearrangement links TRBV2 to TRBJ1-4; no reliable D call. V dropped 2 bases and J dropped 8 bases, with 15 bases sitting between them. Germline CDR1 SNHLY, CDR2 FYNNEI. The CDR3 covers 15 residues. CDR3 nucleotides: TGTGCCAGCAGTGAAAGCGGGAGGCGCGGGGAAAAACTGTTTTTT. This sequence encodes CASSESGRRGEKLFF. The entire variable domain, with the rest obtained from reference TRBV2 and TRBJ1-4, is as follows: EPEVTQTPSHQVTQMGQEVILRCVPISNHLYFYWYRQILGQKVEFLVSFYNNEISEKSEIFDDQFSVERPDGSNFTLKIRSTKLEDSAMYFCASSESGRRGEKLFFGSGTQLSVL.

V usage is TRBV5-6 and J usage is TRBJ1-2, with D tentatively TRBD1 (5 bases). Trimming shortened V by 0 bases and J by 2 bases, and 14 bases separated the two germline ends. The germline V gene has CDR1 SGHDT and CDR2 YYEEEE. The CDR3 is 16 amino acids. The CDR3 bases are TGTGCCAGCAGCTTGGCCGGGGGGGAAATAAACTATGGCTACACCTTC. Protein: CASSLAGGEINYGYTF.